The clone carrying this TCR beta chain occurred a few times. Its antigen is as yet unknown. V lost 4 bases, J lost 7 bases, and 7 bases lay in between. Germline loops: CDR1 SEHNR, CDR2 FQNEAQ (reference sequence). The length of the CDR3 is 11 residues. These data come from a study of cytomegalovirus exposure and HLA in healthy donors. PCR involved 60 Vbeta and 13 Jbeta primers. Data came from immunoSEQ multiplex PCR; TCRdb stores just in-frame clones and leaves some out. There are about 120,000 clones in the sample; 60% to 85% occur only once, and about 3.2% lies in the top ten. Study-wide results and caveats: As a later analysis revealed, the rate of TCR association differed by HLA locus, with DRB1 most and HLA-C fewest. Because they were indistinguishable, some V segments, including TRBV6-2 and TRBV6-3, were excluded. A missense DCLRE1C variant was associated with V- and J-gene trimming of TCR beta chains in a later analysis, and an independent cohort replicated the association.

The chain joins TRBV7-9 to TRBJ1-2; D remains ambiguous. The clonotype originates from a woman between 55 and 75 years old in good health and CMV-seropositive. Sample: PBMCs. The CDR3 DNA reads TGTGCCAGCAGCTCGTATCTTGGCTACACCTTC. It is translated as CASSSYLGYTF. Full variable domain (remainder filled in from reference TRBV7-9 and TRBJ1-2): DTGVSQNPRHKITKRGQNVTFRCDPISEHNRLYWYRQTLGQGPEFLTYFQNEAQLEKSRLLSDRFSAERPKGSFSTLEIQRTEQGDSAMYLCASSSYLGYTFGSGTRLTVV.